A single sample is the source of the 15 T cell receptor beta chains below, sequenced in a study of PD-L1 blockade in urothelial cancer. TCRdb keeps only in-frame clones here, not all; method: immunoSEQ multiplex PCR. Seen here are 80,000 to 130,000 clones, about nine tenths observed once, and the top ten hold about 0.91%. The starting material was PBMCs, obtained around atezolizumab (anti-PD-L1) treatment. These receptor sequences come from an elderly woman with urothelial cancer.

The CDR3 sequence is CASSLGPDSSYEQYF. The CDR3 coding sequence is TGTGCCAGCAGCTTGGGCCCAGACAGCTCCTACGAGCAGTACTTC. V gene TRBV5-8 combines with J gene TRBJ2-7; tentative D call: TRBD1 (5 bases). The V gene's germline CDR1 is SGHTS and CDR2 YDEGEE. The CDR3 contains 15 residues. The ends were cut back, 0 bases at V and 0 bases at J, with 10 bases in the middle.

The chain links TRBV7-6 to TRBJ1-2; D remains ambiguous. From germline, CDR1 is SGHVS and CDR2 FNYEAQ. Deletions cut 1 base from V and 2 bases from J, with 8 bases between. This CDR3 contains 14 residues. CDR3 sequence reads: CASSLVPGNYGYTF. The CDR3 region has the DNA TGTGCCAGCAGCTTAGTCCCGGGGAACTATGGCTACACCTTC.

The chain recombines TRBV27 with TRBJ2-1; 8 positions agree with TRBD2. The CDR3 totals 17 residues. Germline V lookup: CDR1 MNHEY, CDR2 SMNVEV (reference sequence). With V trimmed by 3 bases and J by 6 bases, 13 bases remained unmatched. As DNA, the CDR3 is TGTGCCAGCAGTTTCCTTACCGGGACTAGTGGGTCCAATGAGCAGTTCTTC. Translating it yields CASSFLTGTSGSNEQFF.

The sample holds one count of this clone. CDR3 sequence: CASSHARQRNTEAFF. The CDR3 region has the DNA TGTGCCAGCAGCCATGCCCGACAGCGGAACACTGAAGCTTTCTTT. The chain combines TRBV4-2 with TRBJ1-1; D is perhaps TRBD1 (5 bases). Germline loops: CDR1 LGHNA, CDR2 YNFKEQ. The CDR3 is 15 residues long. The germline V and J ends were trimmed by 3 bases and 1 base, with 12 bases remaining between them.

The gene calls are TRBV7-3 and TRBJ2-7; D is possibly TRBD2 (5 bases). The CDR3 totals 13 residues. Trimming stripped 2 bases from V and 5 bases from J, with 10 bases between. Per germline, CDR1 SGHTA and CDR2 FQGTGA. As DNA, the CDR3 is TGTGCCAGCAGCTTATCGGAGGCCCACGAGCAGTACTTC. Amino acids: CASSLSEAHEQYF.

The chain combines TRBV10-3 with TRBJ1-1, with TRBD1 identical over 7 bases. V was clipped by 6 bases and J by 1 base; unmatched bases: 2. This CDR3 has 13 amino acids. Germline V gives CDR1 ENHRY, CDR2 SYGVKD. The CDR3 here is CAIRGQQNTEAFF. The CDR3 region has the DNA TGTGCCATCAGGGGACAGCAGAACACTGAAGCTTTCTTT.

V usage is TRBV27 and J usage is TRBJ2-1; 7 bases line up with TRBD2. Germline CDR1 and CDR2: MNHEY and SMNVEV (reference sequence). V gave up 4 bases and J gave up 0 bases; unmatched junction bases: 3. CDR3 length: 15 residues. CDR3 sequence (DNA): TGTGCCAGCAGTTCTAGCGGAAACTCCTACAATGAGCAGTTCTTC. Its protein is CASSSSGNSYNEQFF.

The rearrangement joins TRBV28 to TRBJ2-7, with TRBD2 matching over 8 bases. The CDR3 loop spans 14 amino acids. With 3 bases clipped from V and 6 bases from J, the junction kept 7 bases outside the gene matches. CDR1 MDHEN and CDR2 SYDVKM come from the germline V gene. The CDR3, as DNA: TGTGCCAGCAGTTTGCGGGAGGTTCGCAGCGAGCAGTACTTC. It encodes CASSLREVRSEQYF.

The chain joins TRBV9 to TRBJ2-7, with no clear D. V dropped 4 bases and J dropped 6 bases, with 11 bases sitting between them. The CDR3 consists of 12 residues. Germline-derived CDR1 and CDR2 are SGDLS and YYNGEE. This chain's CDR3 is CASSPPSGEQYF. CDR3 DNA sequence: TGTGCCAGCAGCCCCCCCTCAGGCGAGCAGTACTTC.

The chain links TRBV5-6 to TRBJ2-5; TRBD2 aligns across 13 bases. From germline, CDR1 is SGHDT and CDR2 YYEEEE. The CDR3 totals 18 residues. V lost 3 bases to trimming and J lost 5 bases; unmatched junction nucleotides: 13. As DNA, the CDR3 is TGTGCCAGCAGCTATAGACTAACTAGCGGGAGGGCTAAGGAGACCCAGTACTTC. This codes for CASSYRLTSGRAKETQYF.

This clone was picked up one time. The J gene is TRBJ2-6, the V gene TRBV9; 7 bases map to TRBD1. This CDR3 region has 13 residues. Germline loops: CDR1 SGDLS, CDR2 YYNGEE. The J segment lost 10 bases and the V segment lost 0 bases, leaving 1 base of the junction unmatched. The CDR3 is CASSVDRGNVLTF. The CDR3 nucleotides read TGTGCCAGCAGCGTAGACAGGGGAAACGTCCTGACTTTC.

With regard to this clone: An end of the junction differs from the germline gene, which may be a read error. V gene TRBV10-1 combines with J gene TRBJ1-1; no firm D call. The V gene's germline CDR1 is WNHNN and CDR2 SYGVQD (reference sequence). This CDR3 has 9 amino acids. CDR3 sequence (DNA): TGCGCCAGCAGGACTGTAGCTTTCTTT. Translating it yields CASRTVAFF.

The V call is TRBV7-7, the J call TRBJ2-1; 7 nucleotides agree with TRBD1. V shed 2 bases and J 8 bases; nucleotides not matched to a gene: 12. From germline, CDR1 is SSHAT and CDR2 FNYEAQ (reference sequence). The CDR3 length is 16 residues. CDR3 DNA sequence: TGTGCCAGCAGCTTAAGCGCAGGGGGTCGTCTCGATGAGCAGTTCTTC. Translation: CASSLSAGGRLDEQFF. The complete variable domain, with remaining parts taken from reference TRBV7-7 and TRBJ2-1, reads GAGVSQSPRYKVTKRGQDVTLRCDPISSHATLYWYQQALGQGPEFLTYFNYEAQPDKSGLPSDRFSAERPEGSISTLTIQRTEQRDSAMYRCASSLSAGGRLDEQFFGPGTRLTVL.

As DNA, the CDR3 is TGTGCCAGCAGTGATCTAGCGGGAGTCGCGGAGACCCAGTACTTC. Translating it yields CASSDLAGVAETQYF. This chain joins TRBV6-1 and TRBJ2-5, with 10 bases aligning to TRBD2. CDR1 MNHNS and CDR2 SASEGT come from the germline V gene. V was clipped by 3 bases and J by 5 bases; unmatched bases: 6. This CDR3 is built from 15 residues.

This chain uses TRBV6-1 with TRBJ2-7; 7 bases are shared with TRBD1. After removal of 5 bases from V and 3 bases from J, the junction contained 7 bases not matched to a gene. This CDR3 region has 14 residues. Germline V gene sequence: CDR1 MNHNS, CDR2 SASEGT. The CDR3 reads CASSSGDRDYEQYF. DNA of the CDR3: TGTGCCAGCAGTTCAGGGGACAGAGACTACGAGCAGTACTTC.